The 24 T cell receptor beta chains below come from one sample, sequenced in a study of T cell responses to AZD1222 COVID-19 vaccine. Some clones are missing from TCRdb's copy, which holds only in-frame ones; the method was immunoSEQ multiplex PCR. This sample has 100,000 to 150,000 clones; around 83% occur once, and the top ten carry roughly 4.4%. The sequencing used peripheral blood, collected 28 days after the second AZD1222 dose. These receptors were taken from an adult who received the AZD1222 COVID-19 vaccine.

This clone has only a few counts. The chain is built from TRBV5-1 and TRBJ1-5; possibly TRBD1 for D (5 bases). Trimming pared 1 base from V and 7 bases from J, leaving 21 bases between. Looked up from germline, CDR1 is SGHRS and CDR2 is YFSETQ. CDR3 length equals 17 residues. The CDR3 protein is CASSLISECKGRQPQHF. CDR3 nucleotide sequence: TGCGCCAGCAGCTTGATTTCTGAGTGTAAGGGGCGGCAGCCCCAGCATTTT.

The V call is TRBV6-2 or TRBV6-3, the J call TRBJ2-5, with 14 bases lining up with TRBD2. Germline assignment: CDR1 MNHEY and CDR2 SVGEGT. The trim removed 5 bases at V and 5 bases at J, leaving 7 bases unmatched. This CDR3 spans 16 amino acids. The CDR3 spells CASSPGLAGGSETQYF. CDR3 bases: TGTGCCAGCAGTCCAGGACTAGCGGGGGGTAGTGAGACCCAGTACTTC.

The V and J genes are TRBV7-2 and TRBJ2-1, with D possibly TRBD2 on 5 matching bases. There are 14 residues in the CDR3. V was trimmed by 1 base and J by 4 bases, leaving 8 bases between them. Germline V lookup: CDR1 SGHTA, CDR2 FQGNSA. The CDR3 nucleotides are TGTGCCAGCAGCTTAGACGGGGAGTACAATGAGCAGTTCTTC. As protein: CASSLDGEYNEQFF.

The chain recombines TRBV7-2 with TRBJ2-7, with TRBD2 identical over 10 bases. Per germline, CDR1 SGHTA and CDR2 FQGNSA. The CDR3 covers 15 residues. The V and J ends lost 1 base and 4 bases, in that order; junction bases with no gene match: 4. CDR3 nucleotides: TGTGCCAGCAGCTTAGGAGCGGGGGGGCCTTACGAGCAGTACTTC. Translating gives CASSLGAGGPYEQYF.

This chain joins TRBV25-1 and TRBJ1-3; tentative D call: TRBD1 (5 bases). CDR1 and CDR2 from the germline V gene are MGHDK and SYGVNS. This CDR3 region has 15 residues. V was cut by 3 bases and J by 0 bases, with 9 bases left in between. CDR3 in DNA: TGTGCCAGCAGTGATCGGGGCGGCTCTGGAAACACCATATATTTT. As protein: CASSDRGGSGNTIYF. Combining the CDR3 with reference TRBV25-1 and TRBJ1-3 gives the whole variable domain EADIYQTPRYLVIGTGKKITLECSQTMGHDKMYWYQQDPGMELHLIHYSYGVNSTEKGDLSSESTVSRIRTEHFPLTLESARPSHTSQYLCASSDRGGSGNTIYFGEGSWLTVV.

This clone was observed once. This chain uses TRBV18 with TRBJ2-5, with 11 bases lining up with TRBD1. With V trimmed by 6 bases and J by 5 bases, 17 bases remained unmatched. The CDR3 contains 18 residues. Per the germline V gene, CDR1 is KGHSH and CDR2 is LQKENI. The CDR3 nucleotides are TGTGCCAGCTCCCGAGAGGTCCCGGACAGGGGGCGAAAGGAGACCCAGTACTTC. It yields the protein CASSREVPDRGRKETQYF. Full variable domain (remainder filled in from reference TRBV18 and TRBJ2-5): NAGVMQNPRHLVRRRGQEARLRCSPMKGHSHVYWYRQLPEEGLKFMVYLQKENIIDESGMPKERFSAEFPKEGPSILRIQQVVRGDSAAYFCASSREVPDRGRKETQYFGPGTRLLVL.

V gene TRBV29-1 combines with J gene TRBJ1-1; D is ambiguous. Germline V lookup: CDR1 SQVTM, CDR2 ANQGSEA. The CDR3 has 10 residues. V lost 4 bases and J lost 2, with 2 bases in between. The CDR3 bases are TGCAGCGTTGCCAACACTGAAGCTTTCTTT. Residues: CSVANTEAFF.

The chain has TRBV7-8 and TRBJ1-5, with unresolved D. CDR1 is SGHVS and CDR2 is FQNEAQ in the germline V gene. The CDR3 runs 13 residues. Trimming took off 1 base at V and 5 bases at J, with 6 bases between the two ends. The chain's CDR3 is CASSLGQYQPQHF. The CDR3, as DNA: TGTGCCAGCAGCTTAGGTCAGTATCAGCCCCAGCATTTT.

The chain employs TRBV5-6 and TRBJ1-5; D may be TRBD1 (5 bases). V was pared by 4 bases and J by 6 bases, with 14 bases between. CDR1 SGHDT and CDR2 YYEEEE come from the germline V gene. This CDR3 has 14 amino acids. The CDR3 reads CASSRGISTQPQHF. CDR3 in DNA: TGTGCCAGCAGCCGGGGGATCAGTACTCAGCCCCAGCATTTT.

The chain employs TRBV2 and TRBJ1-1; the match to TRBD1 covers 10 bases. The CDR3 spans 15 residues. With V trimmed by 6 bases and J by 6 bases, 10 bases remained unmatched. CDR1 and CDR2 (germline): SNHLY, FYNNEI. The CDR3 sequence: CASRPETGGAAEAFF. The CDR3 DNA follows: TGTGCCAGCAGACCCGAGACAGGGGGCGCAGCTGAAGCTTTCTTT.

This clone was seen a single time. This chain links TRBV19 with TRBJ1-2; D perhaps matches TRBD1 (5 bases). Germline loops: CDR1 LNHDA, CDR2 SQIVND (reference sequence). Trimming removed 3 bases from V and 7 bases from J, with 9 bases in between. There are 12 residues in the CDR3. DNA for the CDR3: TGTGCCAGTAGTATTGCAGGGATTGGCTACACCTTC. Encoded protein: CASSIAGIGYTF. The complete variable domain, with remaining parts taken from reference TRBV19 and TRBJ1-2, reads DGGITQSPKYLFRKEGQNVTLSCEQNLNHDAMYWYRQDPGQGLRLIYYSQIVNDFQKGDIAEGYSVSREKKESFPLTVTSAQKNPTAFYLCASSIAGIGYTFGSGTRLTVV.

V is TRBV5-6 and J is TRBJ1-2; TRBD1 matches 7 bases. The CDR3 length is 15 residues. J lost 2 bases, V lost 4 bases, and 8 bases had no gene match. CDR1 SGHDT and CDR2 YYEEEE come from the germline V gene. The DNA of the CDR3 is TGTGCCAGCAGCATAGTTAGGGGGCCCAACTATGGCTACACCTTC. Its protein product is CASSIVRGPNYGYTF.

The CDR3 sequence is CASSEEDRGNEKLFF. CDR3 sequence (DNA): TGTGCCAGCAGTGAGGAGGACAGGGGAAATGAAAAACTGTTTTTT. The rearrangement uses TRBV6-1 and TRBJ1-4; 9 nucleotides match TRBD1. Germline V CDR1 and CDR2: MNHNS, SASEGT. The CDR3 consists of 15 residues. The V gene end was trimmed by 3 bases and the J gene end by 5 bases; junction bases not matched to a gene: 4.

J is TRBJ1-1 and V is TRBV9, with a weak D call TRBD1 (5 bases). CDR1 SGDLS and CDR2 YYNGEE come from the germline V gene. V lost 1 base and J lost 5, with 12 bases in between. The CDR3 has 14 amino acids. The CDR3 loop reads CASSVTGLGTEAFF. CDR3 nucleotide sequence: TGTGCCAGCAGCGTAACGGGGCTTGGGACTGAAGCTTTCTTT.

J is TRBJ1-2 and V is TRBV9; 7 bases agree with TRBD1. The germline gives CDR1 SGDLS, CDR2 YYNGEE. V lost 0 bases to trimming and J lost 4 bases; unmatched junction nucleotides: 9. This CDR3 has 16 amino acids. This chain's CDR3 is CASSVARDSRIYGYTF. DNA for the CDR3: TGTGCCAGCAGCGTAGCCCGGGACAGCCGGATCTATGGCTACACCTTC. Together with reference TRBV9 and TRBJ1-2, the CDR3 gives the full variable domain: DSGVTQTPKHLITATGQRVTLRCSPRSGDLSVYWYQQSLDQGLQFLIQYYNGEERAKGNILERFSAQQFPDLHSELNLSSLELGDSALYFCASSVARDSRIYGYTFGSGTRLTVV.

The chain uses TRBV23-1 and TRBJ1-2; TRBD1 is a possible D gene (5 bases). TRBV23-1 is sorted into the ORF group, with uncertain function. This CDR3 comprises 12 residues. Between the trimmed V and J ends, which lost 7 bases and 2 bases, there was a span of 8 bases. In DNA form, the CDR3 reads TGCGCCAGCATTAGGACAAACTATGGCTACACCTTC. It specifies CASIRTNYGYTF.

This clone was picked up one time. Written as DNA, the CDR3 is TGCACCAGCAGCCCGGGACTAGCGGGAATCCCTAGCACAGATACGCAGTATTTT. As protein: CTSSPGLAGIPSTDTQYF. This sequence joins TRBV1 and TRBJ2-3; the listed D gene, TRBD2, was not tested against the DNA. TRBV1 is an annotated pseudogene. This CDR3 is built from 18 residues.

The genes are TRBV6-2 or TRBV6-3 and TRBJ1-1; 8 positions match TRBD1. The ends lost 5 bases at V and 5 bases at J; junction bases unmatched: 10. Germline V gene sequence: CDR1 MNHEY, CDR2 SVGEGT. This CDR3 comprises 15 residues. CDR3 sequence reads: CASSPRLTGGTEAFF. The CDR3 DNA reads as TGTGCCAGCAGTCCCCGGCTTACAGGGGGGACTGAAGCTTTCTTT.

This chain links TRBV20-1 with TRBJ1-3, with D perhaps matching TRBD1 (6 bases). The V gene lost 3 bases and the J gene lost 2 bases, with 14 bases spanning the gap. The CDR3 runs to 15 residues. CDR1 is DFQATT and CDR2 is SNEGSKA in the germline V gene (reference sequence). The chain's CDR3 is CSASVGGAAGNTIYF. The CDR3 DNA reads TGCAGTGCTAGTGTGGGGGGCGCAGCTGGAAACACCATATATTTT.

This chain connects TRBV28 to TRBJ1-1; 8 bases are shared with TRBD1. The V gene's germline CDR1 is MDHEN and CDR2 SYDVKM. This CDR3 has 17 residues. After removal of 3 bases from V and 0 bases from J, the junction contained 9 bases not matched to a gene. The CDR3, as DNA: TGTGCCAGCAGTTTTCCCAGGACAGGGACCATGAACACTGAAGCTTTCTTT. Encoded protein: CASSFPRTGTMNTEAFF.

On this clone: This sample also contains other DNA sequences that code for the same CDR3. The V call is TRBV7-8, the J call TRBJ1-2, with no clear D. V lost 3 bases and J 2 bases, leaving 7 bases between the germline ends. The CDR3 is 13 amino acids. Per the germline V gene, CDR1 is SGHVS and CDR2 is FQNEAQ. The CDR3 nucleotides read TGTGCCAGCAGCTTGGGAGGGAACTATGGCTACACCTTC. Protein sequence: CASSLGGNYGYTF.

This chain uses TRBV6-5 with TRBJ1-1; TRBD1 matches 8 bases. This CDR3 is 11 amino acids long. Germline trimming cut 6 bases from V and 10 bases from J; bases unmatched to any gene: 4. Germline CDR1 reads MNHEY; CDR2 reads SVGAGI. The CDR3 DNA reads as TGTGCCAGCAGGACAGGGGAGGCAGCTTTCTTT. This codes for CASRTGEAAFF.

The chain joins TRBV25-1 to TRBJ2-1; no reliable D call. Trimming removed 2 bases at V and 9 bases at J, with 8 bases between. This CDR3 spans 12 amino acids. CDR1 is MGHDK and CDR2 is SYGVNS in the germline V gene. The CDR3 reads CASSEGRIEQFF. The CDR3 DNA reads TGTGCCAGCAGTGAAGGGCGGATTGAGCAGTTCTTC.

This clone was seen a handful of times. The V gene is TRBV7-9, the J gene TRBJ1-1; 7 bases line up with TRBD1. Per germline, CDR1 SEHNR and CDR2 FQNEAQ (reference sequence). J gave up 4 bases and V 5 bases, and 7 bases lay outside the gene matches. The CDR3 loop spans 14 amino acids. The CDR3 nucleotides read TGTGCCAGCAGCCTAACAGGGGCGAGCACTGAAGCTTTCTTT. This codes for CASSLTGASTEAFF.